This T cell receptor (beta chain) was identified during a study of CD8 T cells in Susac syndrome. An input of roughly 0.5 to 1 ug of RNA was subjected to reverse transcription using random hexamers. The TCR beta CDR3 was amplified by immunoSEQ multiplex PCR across 54 Vbeta, 13 Jbeta. TCRdb re-called the immunoSEQ multiplex PCR reads with MiXCR, one entry per CDR3 protein. The sample holds about 90,000 distinct CDR3 sequences; 95% to 97% are singletons and the top ten take roughly 0.68%. This CDR3 region has 14 residues. V lost 1 base and J lost 6, with 12 bases in between. Under recently defined diagnostic criteria, the patients with Susac syndrome qualified as having definite or probable disease.

This receptor was obtained from a human donor with Susac syndrome. Sequencing was carried out using CD8+ T cells from PBMCs. The chain is built from TRBV12-3 or TRBV12-4 and TRBJ1-2; D possibly corresponds to TRBD1 (5 bases). CDR3 amino acids: CASSLGAGIDGYTF. CDR3 bases: TGTGCCAGCAGTTTAGGGGCAGGGATCGATGGCTACACCTTC.